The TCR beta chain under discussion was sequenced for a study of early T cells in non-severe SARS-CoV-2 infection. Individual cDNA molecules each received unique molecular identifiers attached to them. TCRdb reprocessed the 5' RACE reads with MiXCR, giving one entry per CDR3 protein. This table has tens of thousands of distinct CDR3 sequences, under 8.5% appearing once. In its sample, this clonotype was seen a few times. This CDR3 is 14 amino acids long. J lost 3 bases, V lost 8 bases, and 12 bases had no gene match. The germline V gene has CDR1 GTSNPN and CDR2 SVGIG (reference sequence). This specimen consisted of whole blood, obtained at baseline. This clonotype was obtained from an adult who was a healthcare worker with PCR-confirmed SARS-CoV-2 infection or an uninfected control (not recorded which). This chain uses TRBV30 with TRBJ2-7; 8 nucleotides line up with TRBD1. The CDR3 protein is CAAGQGARVYEQYF. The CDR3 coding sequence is TGTGCCGCCGGGCAGGGGGCGCGAGTCTACGAGCAGTACTTC.